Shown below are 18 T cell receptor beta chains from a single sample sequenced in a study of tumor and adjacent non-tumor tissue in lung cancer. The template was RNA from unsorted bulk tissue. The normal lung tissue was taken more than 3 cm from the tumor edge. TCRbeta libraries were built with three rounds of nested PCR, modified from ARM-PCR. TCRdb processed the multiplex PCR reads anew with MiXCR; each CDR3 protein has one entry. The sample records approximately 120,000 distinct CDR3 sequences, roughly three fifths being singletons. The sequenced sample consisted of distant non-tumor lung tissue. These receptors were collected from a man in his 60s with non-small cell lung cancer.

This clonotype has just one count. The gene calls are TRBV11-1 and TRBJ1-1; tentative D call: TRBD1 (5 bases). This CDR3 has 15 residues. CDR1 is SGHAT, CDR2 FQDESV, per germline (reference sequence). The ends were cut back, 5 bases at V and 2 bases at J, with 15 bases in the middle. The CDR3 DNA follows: TGTGCCAGCAGCCTTGCCAAGAGGGGAAACACTGAAGCTTTCTTT. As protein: CASSLAKRGNTEAFF.

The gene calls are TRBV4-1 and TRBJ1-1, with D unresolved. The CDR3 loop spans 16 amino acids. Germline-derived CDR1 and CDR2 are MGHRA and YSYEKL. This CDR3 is CISSPGEIPGSTEAFF. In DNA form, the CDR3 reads TGCATCAGCAGCCCCGGCGAGATTCCCGGGAGTACTGAAGCTTTCTTT.

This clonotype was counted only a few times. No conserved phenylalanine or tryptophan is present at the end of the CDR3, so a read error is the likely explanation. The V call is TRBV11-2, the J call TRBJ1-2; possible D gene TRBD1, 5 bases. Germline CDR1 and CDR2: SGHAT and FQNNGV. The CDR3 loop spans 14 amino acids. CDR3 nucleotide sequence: TGTGCCAACAGCACAAGTGCGGGGGTCGGTGGCTACACCTCC. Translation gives CANSTSAGVGGYTS.

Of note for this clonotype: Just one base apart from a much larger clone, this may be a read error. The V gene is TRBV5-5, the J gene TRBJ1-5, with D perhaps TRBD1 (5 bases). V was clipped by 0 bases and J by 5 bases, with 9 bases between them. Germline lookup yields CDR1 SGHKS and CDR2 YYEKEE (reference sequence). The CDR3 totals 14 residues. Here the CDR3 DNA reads TGTGCCAGCAGCTTGGGACGGGGGGATCAGCCCCAGCATTTT. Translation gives CASSLGRGDQPQHF.

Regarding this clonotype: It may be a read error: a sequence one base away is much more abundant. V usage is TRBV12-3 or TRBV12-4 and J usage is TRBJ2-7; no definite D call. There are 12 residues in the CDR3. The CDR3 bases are TGTGCCAACAGTAGCTTGGGTTCGCGGCAGTACTTC. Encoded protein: CANSSLGSRQYF.

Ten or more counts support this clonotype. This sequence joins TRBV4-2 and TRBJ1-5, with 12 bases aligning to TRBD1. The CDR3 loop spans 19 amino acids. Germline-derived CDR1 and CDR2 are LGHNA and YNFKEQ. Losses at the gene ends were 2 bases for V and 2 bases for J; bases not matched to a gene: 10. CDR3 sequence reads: CASSQPNMGTGGGNQPQHF. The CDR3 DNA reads TGTGCCAGCAGCCAACCAAACATGGGGACAGGGGGCGGCAATCAGCCCCAGCATTTT.

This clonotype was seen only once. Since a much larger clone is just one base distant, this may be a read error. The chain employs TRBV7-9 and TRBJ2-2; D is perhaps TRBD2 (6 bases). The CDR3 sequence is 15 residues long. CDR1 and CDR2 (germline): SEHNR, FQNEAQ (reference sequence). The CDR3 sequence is CASSFERVGGGDLFF. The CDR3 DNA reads TGTGCCAGCAGCTTCGAGCGGGTTGGAGGCGGGGACCTGTTTTTT.

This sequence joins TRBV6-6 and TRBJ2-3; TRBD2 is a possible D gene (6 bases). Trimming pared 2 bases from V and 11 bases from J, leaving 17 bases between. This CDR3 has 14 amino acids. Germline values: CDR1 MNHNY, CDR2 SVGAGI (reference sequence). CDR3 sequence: CASSYGGFTDEQYF. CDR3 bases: TGTGCCAGCAGTTACGGGGGGTTTACAGATGAGCAGTATTTT.

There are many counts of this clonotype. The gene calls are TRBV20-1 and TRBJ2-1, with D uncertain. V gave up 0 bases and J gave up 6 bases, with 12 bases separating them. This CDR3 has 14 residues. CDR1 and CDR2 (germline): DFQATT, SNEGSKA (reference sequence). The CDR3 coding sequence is TGCAGTGCTAGAGATCGGTTGAGGAGCAATGAGCAGTTCTTC. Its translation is CSARDRLRSNEQFF.

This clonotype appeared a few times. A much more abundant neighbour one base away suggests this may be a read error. This chain's CDR3 is CAGTWGSRTGELFF. Written as DNA, the CDR3 is TGTGCCGGCACTTGGGGGAGTCGCACCGGGGAGCTGTTTTTT. This chain joins TRBV12-3 or TRBV12-4 and TRBJ2-2; D may be TRBD1 or TRBD2 (5 bases each). Trimming pared 11 bases from V and 4 bases from J, leaving 17 bases between. This CDR3 is built from 14 residues.

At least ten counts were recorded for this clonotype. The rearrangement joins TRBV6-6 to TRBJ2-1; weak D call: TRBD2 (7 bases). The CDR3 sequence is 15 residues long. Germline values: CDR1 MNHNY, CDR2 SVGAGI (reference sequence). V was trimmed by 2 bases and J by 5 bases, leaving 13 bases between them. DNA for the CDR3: TGTGCCAGCAGTTACGGGGGGGGGCTGGACAATGAGCAGTTCTTC. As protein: CASSYGGGLDNEQFF.

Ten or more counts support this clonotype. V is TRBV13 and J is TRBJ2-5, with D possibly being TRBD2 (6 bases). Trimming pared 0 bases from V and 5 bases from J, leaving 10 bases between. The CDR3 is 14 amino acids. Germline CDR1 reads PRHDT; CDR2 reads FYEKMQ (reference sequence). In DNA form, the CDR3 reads TGTGCCAGCAGCTTAGGCAAGGAGGGGGAGACCCAGTACTTC. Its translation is CASSLGKEGETQYF.

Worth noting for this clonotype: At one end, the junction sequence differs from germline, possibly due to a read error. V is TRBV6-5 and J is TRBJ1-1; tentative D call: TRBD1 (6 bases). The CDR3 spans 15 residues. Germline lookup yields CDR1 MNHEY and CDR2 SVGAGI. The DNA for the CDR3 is TGTGCCAGTGAACCGAATCTCGGAGTGGGGGGGCAAGCTCTCTTT. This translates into CASEPNLGVGGQALF.

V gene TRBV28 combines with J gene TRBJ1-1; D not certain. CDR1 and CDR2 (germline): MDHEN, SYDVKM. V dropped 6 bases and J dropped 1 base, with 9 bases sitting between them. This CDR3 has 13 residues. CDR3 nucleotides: TGTGCCAGCAGCCAGGACCCGAACACTGAAGCTTTCTTT. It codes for CASSQDPNTEAFF.

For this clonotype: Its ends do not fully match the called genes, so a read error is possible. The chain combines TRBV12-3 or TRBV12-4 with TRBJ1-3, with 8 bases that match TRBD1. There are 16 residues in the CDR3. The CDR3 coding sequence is TGTGCCAGCAGTTTGAGCAGGGGGCCTACTGGAAACATCATATATTTT. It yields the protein CASSLSRGPTGNIIYF.

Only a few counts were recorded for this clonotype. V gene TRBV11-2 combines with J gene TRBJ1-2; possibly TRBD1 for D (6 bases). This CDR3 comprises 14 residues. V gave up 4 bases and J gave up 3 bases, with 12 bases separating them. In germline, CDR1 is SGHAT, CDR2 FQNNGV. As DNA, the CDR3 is TGTGCCAGCAGCTACGTTCCAGGGGACTATGGCTACACCTTC. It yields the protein CASSYVPGDYGYTF.

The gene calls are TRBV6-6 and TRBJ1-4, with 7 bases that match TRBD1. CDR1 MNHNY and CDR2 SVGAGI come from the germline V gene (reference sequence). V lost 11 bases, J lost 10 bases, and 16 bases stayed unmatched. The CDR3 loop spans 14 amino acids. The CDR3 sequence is CAGTDRANGGKLFF. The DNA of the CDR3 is TGTGCCGGCACCGACAGGGCGAACGGTGGAAAACTGTTTTTT.

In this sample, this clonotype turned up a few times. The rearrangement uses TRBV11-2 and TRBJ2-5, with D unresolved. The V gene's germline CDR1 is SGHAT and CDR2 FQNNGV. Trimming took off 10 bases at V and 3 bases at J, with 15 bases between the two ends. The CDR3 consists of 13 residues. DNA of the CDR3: TGTGCCAACAGTTTAGACACTAAAGAGACCCAGTACTTC. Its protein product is CANSLDTKETQYF.